The present T cell receptor beta chain was sequenced within a study of cytomegalovirus exposure and HLA in healthy donors. Study overall: Inside one of the first data releases sat roughly 80 million unique TCRs taken from HLA-typed donors. Points from the study as a whole: Excluded: some indistinguishable V segments such as TRBV6-2 and TRBV6-3. Cytomegalovirus association was listed for around 170 TCR beta chains.

The PCR employed 60 Vbeta primers together with 13 Jbeta primers. TCRdb's copy holds only in-frame clones and misses some; the assay was immunoSEQ multiplex PCR. The sample contains around 200,000 clones, about 83% of which appear only once. This CDR3 spans 15 amino acids. CDR1 and CDR2 (germline): SGHRS, YFSETQ. About this clone: The antigen remains unidentified. Mismatch with germline at one junction end may stem from a read error.

Donors sampled were nominally healthy, though unrecorded immune exposures were likely. The clonotype originates from a woman aged 50 to 65 in good health and CMV-seropositive. The sample consisted of PBMCs. V usage is TRBV5-1 and J usage is TRBJ1-5; 8 nucleotides match TRBD1. This chain's CDR3 is CASTLTGASNQPQHF. CDR3 coding DNA: TGCGCCAGCACCTTGACAGGGGCAAGCAATCAGCCCCAGCATTTT.